This TCR beta chain was found in a study of blood T cell repertoires in COVID-19. This CDR3 is 15 amino acids long. The V end was cut by 0 bases, the J end by 6 bases, with 15 bases between. Looked up from germline, CDR1 is SGDLS and CDR2 is YYNGEE. Libraries were prepared by immunoSEQ multiplex PCR; TCRdb keeps only in-frame clonotypes and omits some of them. The table includes over 120,000 clones, roughly 85% detected once. The sample comprised PBMCs or T cells enriched from blood (not recorded which). This clonotype was sampled from a man aged 50 to 59 who had recovered from COVID-19. This chain uses TRBV9 with TRBJ1-2, with D possibly being TRBD1 (6 bases). Here the CDR3 reads CASSVGGHNSNGYTF. CDR3 bases: TGTGCCAGCAGCGTAGGGGGACACAACTCGAATGGCTACACCTTC.